The clone carrying this T cell receptor beta chain occurred a few times. No antigen is known for it. The data stem from a study of beta chain features in type 1 diabetes. About the research overall: Across the samples, some 99 million sorted cells were examined in total.

Isolated RNA was reverse transcribed in full, so expressed TCRB transcripts were sequenced. Data came from immunoSEQ multiplex PCR; TCRdb stores just in-frame clones and leaves some out. The sample has around 140,000 clones, roughly 10% seen once. Isolation of CD4+ naive, central memory, regulatory and stem cell-like memory cells was achieved by sorting via CD45RO/CCR7/CD25/CD127/CD95/CD27. CDR3 length equals 14 residues. With 3 bases clipped from V and 7 bases from J, the junction kept 8 bases outside the gene matches. Germline V gene lookup returns CDR1 MDHEN and CDR2 SYDVKM. Findings and limits, study-wide: Shorter TCRB CDR3s, moderately but significantly so, marked every one of the four CD4+ subsets in Type 1 diabetes patients. No resolution was reached here on whether HLA type influences TCRB rearrangement. Within patients, naive, central memory and Treg TCRB repertoires seemed more similar than within healthy donors.

The sequenced sample was central memory CD4+ T cells from blood. The chain recombines TRBV28 with TRBJ2-7; 8 bases fit TRBD1. The receptor was derived from a man aged 30 to 39 with type 1 diabetes. DNA of the CDR3: TGTGCCAGCAGTTTTATAGACAGGGGACGTGAGCAGTACTTC. It is translated as CASSFIDRGREQYF. The whole variable domain, filled in from reference TRBV28 and TRBJ2-7, reads DVKVTQSSRYLVKRTGEKVFLECVQDMDHENMFWYRQDPGLGLRLIYFSYDVKMKEKGDIPEGYSVSREKKERFSLILESASTNQTSMYLCASSFIDRGREQYFGPGTRLTVT.